This entry lists 30 T cell receptor beta chains sequenced from one sample in a study of T cell repertoires in aging, cancer and after chemotherapy. The template was genomic DNA from peripheral blood, not RNA. A mixed TRB-A/B primer pool amplified rearranged TRB by multiplex touch-down PCR. Each CDR3 protein gets one entry after TCRdb re-called the multiplex PCR reads with MiXCR. The data contain 4,900 or so distinct CDR3 sequences, more than 40% of them seen just once; the ten biggest clones take up roughly 6.8%. Sequenced: blood. The source of these receptors is a human donor with a blood cancer.

The V gene is TRBV27, the J gene TRBJ1-2; D is unclear. The length of the CDR3 is 13 residues. In germline, CDR1 is MNHEY, CDR2 SMNVEV (reference sequence). V was clipped by 2 bases and J by 2 bases, with 6 bases between them. CDR3 region: CASSLQRNYGYTF. Written as DNA, the CDR3 is TGTGCCAGCAGTTTACAGAGAAACTATGGCTACACCTTC.

This rearrangement joins TRBV6-5 to TRBJ2-3; a weak D match, TRBD1 (6 bases). V dropped 5 bases and J dropped 3 bases, with 15 bases sitting between them. CDR1 and CDR2 from the germline V gene are MNHEY and SVGAGI. The CDR3 spans 15 residues. This chain's CDR3 is CASSIQGIGTDTQYF. DNA for the CDR3: TGTGCCAGCAGTATACAGGGAATAGGTACAGATACGCAGTATTTT.

The V and J genes are TRBV18 and TRBJ2-1, with 13 bases that match TRBD2. There are 15 residues in the CDR3. V lost 3 bases to trimming and J lost 6 bases; unmatched junction nucleotides: 2. Germline V lookup: CDR1 KGHSH, CDR2 LQKENI. CDR3 protein: CASSPTSGRGNEQFF. The DNA of the CDR3 is TGTGCCAGCTCACCCACTAGCGGGAGGGGCAATGAGCAGTTCTTC.

This sequence joins TRBV30 and TRBJ2-5; D may correspond to TRBD1 or TRBD2 (5 bases each). Trimming pared 8 bases from V and 2 bases from J, leaving 12 bases between. Germline loops: CDR1 GTSNPN, CDR2 SVGIG (reference sequence). The length of the CDR3 is 12 residues. The CDR3 DNA follows: TGTGCCCAGGGACCACGACAAGAGACCCAGTACTTC. As protein: CAQGPRQETQYF.

This clonotype has just one count. The J gene is TRBJ2-5, the V gene TRBV18; the D gene is possibly TRBD2 (6 bases). V lost 5 bases and J 5 bases, leaving 18 bases between the germline ends. CDR1 and CDR2 (germline): KGHSH, LQKENI. The CDR3 sequence is 15 residues long. The CDR3 reads CASSDRDSNLETQYF. The CDR3 DNA follows: TGTGCCAGCTCAGACCGGGACTCTAACCTTGAGACCCAGTACTTC.

This clonotype turned up a few times. The CDR3: CASSYGTSQTQYF. CDR3 bases: TGTGCCAGCAGTTACGGAACGTCACAGACCCAGTACTTC. The chain has TRBV6-5 and TRBJ2-5, with D hard to call. Germline loops: CDR1 MNHEY, CDR2 SVGAGI. The CDR3 sequence is 13 residues long. V gave up 2 bases and J gave up 6 bases, with 10 bases separating them.

For the CDR3, the DNA is TGTGCCATCAGGACAGGGTTCGGGGAGCTGTTTTTT. Protein product: CAIRTGFGELFF. The V call is TRBV10-3, the J call TRBJ2-2, with 7 bases aligning to TRBD1. Germline loops: CDR1 ENHRY, CDR2 SYGVKD. V lost 6 bases, J lost 7 bases, and 2 bases stayed unmatched. This CDR3 has 12 residues.

By sample fraction, this clonotype is large. The chain uses TRBV29-1 and TRBJ2-1; 11 nucleotides line up with TRBD2. The germline V gene has CDR1 SQVTM and CDR2 ANQGSEA. This CDR3 contains 14 residues. Trimming took 5 bases from V and 8 from J; bases not matched to a gene: 8. CDR3 DNA: TGCAGCGTTCAACTAGCGGGAGCTGTTGATGAGCAGTTCTTC. It is translated as CSVQLAGAVDEQFF.

This clonotype has just one count. The chain combines TRBV6-1 with TRBJ2-3; TRBD2 might be the D (6 bases). The CDR3 has 15 residues. Deletions cut 2 bases from V and 5 bases from J, with 14 bases between. The V gene's germline CDR1 is MNHNS and CDR2 SASEGT. The CDR3 DNA is TGTGCCAGCAGTGAACGGAGGGGCGATAAAGATACGCAGTATTTT. As protein: CASSERRGDKDTQYF.

The chain uses TRBV6-1 and TRBJ1-4; 7 bases align to TRBD1. The CDR3 totals 15 residues. With V trimmed by 8 bases and J by 0 bases, 6 bases remained unmatched. CDR1 is MNHNS, CDR2 SASEGT, per germline. The CDR3 here is CASVEGTATNEKLFF. The CDR3 nucleotides are TGTGCCAGCGTTGAAGGGACAGCAACTAATGAAAAACTGTTTTTT.

This clonotype rates as medium-sized. The chain couples TRBV29-1 to TRBJ2-3; D might be TRBD2 (6 bases). V was shortened by 6 bases and J by 2 bases, with 15 bases between the two germline ends. The V gene's germline CDR1 is SQVTM and CDR2 ANQGSEA. The CDR3 contains 14 residues. The CDR3 reads CSVEYGGPTDTQYF. The CDR3 DNA is TGCAGCGTGGAGTACGGAGGGCCCACAGATACGCAGTATTTT.

The rearrangement joins TRBV29-1 to TRBJ2-3; TRBD1 is a possible D gene (6 bases). CDR3 length: 13 amino acids. CDR1 and CDR2 from the germline V gene are SQVTM and ANQGSEA. For the CDR3, the DNA is TGCTCCTCCCAGGTGGGGGCCACAGATACGCAGTATTTT. This translates into CSSQVGATDTQYF.

As concerns this clonotype: Its ends do not fully match the called genes, so a read error is possible. V and J are TRBV18 and TRBJ2-4; the D call may be TRBD1 or TRBD2 (5 bases each). This CDR3 spans 15 amino acids. Germline-derived CDR1 and CDR2 are KGHSH and LQKENI. CDR3 nucleotide sequence: TGTGCCAGCTCACCATTGGGGGAAGCCAAAAACTTTCAGTACTTC. Protein sequence: CASSPLGEAKNFQYF.

CDR3 bases: TGCGCCAGCAGCTTGACTAGCGCATCCTACAATGAGCAGTTCTTC. Its protein product is CASSLTSASYNEQFF. This chain connects TRBV5-1 to TRBJ2-1, with TRBD2 identical over 7 bases. This CDR3 comprises 15 residues. Germline values: CDR1 SGHRS, CDR2 YFSETQ. V gave up 1 base and J gave up 1 base; unmatched junction bases: 2.

A remark on this clonotype: The junction shows a germline mismatch at one end, possibly a read error. The V gene is TRBV11-1, the J gene TRBJ2-2; D call uncertain. Looked up from germline, CDR1 is SGHAT and CDR2 is FQDESV (reference sequence). The CDR3 contains 17 residues. CDR3 protein: CASSQGVSGLNTGELFF. The CDR3 DNA follows: TGCGCCAGCAGCCAAGGTGTCTCAGGCCTGAACACCGGGGAGCTGTTTTTT.

This clonotype turned up a few times. This chain links TRBV29-1 with TRBJ2-6; TRBD2 might be the D (5 bases). Germline V lookup: CDR1 SQVTM, CDR2 ANQGSEA. V was clipped by 7 bases and J by 0 bases, with 16 bases between them. The CDR3 covers 16 residues. Here the CDR3 reads CSASGGSGSGANVLTF. Here the CDR3 DNA reads TGCAGCGCTTCCGGCGGGTCGGGCTCTGGGGCCAACGTCCTGACTTTC.

This clonotype has only a few counts. J is TRBJ2-7 and V is TRBV19; weak D call: TRBD1 (5 bases). The CDR3 spans 13 residues. The germline V and J ends were trimmed by 1 base and 1 base, with 5 bases remaining between them. The germline CDR1 and CDR2 sequences are LNHDA and SQIVND (reference sequence). This CDR3 is CASSIGQSYEQYF. DNA for the CDR3: TGTGCCAGTAGTATAGGACAGTCCTACGAGCAGTACTTC. The variable domain in full, with the rest retrieved from reference TRBV19 and TRBJ2-7, is DGGITQSPKYLFRKEGQNVTLSCEQNLNHDAMYWYRQDPGQGLRLIYYSQIVNDFQKGDIAEGYSVSREKKESFPLTVTSAQKNPTAFYLCASSIGQSYEQYFGPGTRLTVT.

The gene calls are TRBV15 and TRBJ1-1; D unclear. Trimming shortened V by 5 bases and J by 1 base, and 11 bases separated the two germline ends. The CDR3 is made up of 14 amino acids. Looked up from germline, CDR1 is LNHNV and CDR2 is YYDKDF (reference sequence). The CDR3 bases are TGTGCCACCAGCTCCCGTGGGAAGAACACTGAAGCTTTCTTT. Its protein product is CATSSRGKNTEAFF. Using reference TRBV15 and TRBJ1-1 for the parts outside the CDR3, the full variable domain is DAMVIQNPRYQVTQFGKPVTLSCSQTLNHNVMYWYQQKSSQAPKLLFHYYDKDFNNEADTPDNFQSRRPNTSFCFLDIRSPGLGDTAMYLCATSSRGKNTEAFFGQGTRLTVV.

V gene TRBV30 combines with J gene TRBJ1-1, with D possibly TRBD1 on 5 matching bases. CDR1 and CDR2 from the germline V gene are GTSNPN and SVGIG (reference sequence). The CDR3 covers 14 residues. The germline V and J ends were trimmed by 2 bases and 5 bases, with 15 bases remaining between them. CDR3 loop: CAWSKLLGGTEAFF. The CDR3 DNA sequence: TGTGCCTGGAGTAAACTCCTCGGGGGAACTGAAGCTTTCTTT.

The gene calls are TRBV14 and TRBJ2-5; TRBD2 matches at 14 bases. J lost 1 base, V lost 2 bases, and 9 bases had no gene match. Germline CDR1 and CDR2: SGHDN and FVKESK. This CDR3 spans 19 amino acids. CDR3 bases: TGTGCCAGCAGCCAATCCGGGACTAGCGGGAGTTTTGGCCAAGAGACCCAGTACTTC. Its protein product is CASSQSGTSGSFGQETQYF.

This clonotype showed up just a few times. This chain uses TRBV29-1 with TRBJ1-5; D gene uncertain. This CDR3 is 12 amino acids long. Germline CDR1 reads SQVTM; CDR2 reads ANQGSEA. Trimming took off 6 bases at V and 2 bases at J, with 8 bases between the two ends. This CDR3 reads CSVLVGNQPQHF. CDR3 in DNA: TGCAGCGTGTTGGTTGGCAATCAGCCCCAGCATTTT.

The chain carries TRBV7-2 and TRBJ2-5; D perhaps matches TRBD1 (5 bases). The CDR3 contains 15 residues. V was shortened by 1 base and J by 5 bases, with 14 bases between the two germline ends. The germline CDR1 and CDR2 sequences are SGHTA and FQGNSA. CDR3 bases: TGTGCCAGCAGCTTAGGAGCCTCGAACAGGGAGACCCAGTACTTC. It translates to CASSLGASNRETQYF.

This chain connects TRBV24-1 to TRBJ2-5; D not certain. V lost 5 bases, J lost 2 bases, and 5 bases lay in between. Germline-derived CDR1 and CDR2 are KGHDR and SFDVKD. The CDR3 totals 12 residues. CDR3: CATSGQQETQYF. Written as DNA, the CDR3 is TGTGCCACCAGTGGCCAACAAGAGACCCAGTACTTC.

As concerns this clonotype: A much larger clone differs by one base, so this may be a read error. This chain uses TRBV29-1 with TRBJ2-5; 8 bases line up with TRBD2. The CDR3 spans 14 residues. Looked up from germline, CDR1 is SQVTM and CDR2 is ANQGSEA. The CDR3 reads CGVVDGGARETQYF. The CDR3 DNA sequence: TGCGGCGTTGTTGACGGGGGGGCCCGGGAGACCCAGTACTTC. The full variable domain, its missing parts supplied by reference TRBV29-1 and TRBJ2-5, is SAVISQKPSRDICQRGTSLTIQCQVDSQVTMMFWYRQQPGQSLTLIATANQGSEATYESGFVIDKFPISRPNLTFSTLTVSNMSPEDSSIYLCGVVDGGARETQYFGPGTRLLVL.

The chain links TRBV6-2 or TRBV6-3 to TRBJ2-6, with 10 bases matching TRBD1. The length of the CDR3 is 16 residues. Germline V gives CDR1 MNHEY, CDR2 SVGEGT. V shed 8 bases and J 4 bases; nucleotides not matched to a gene: 8. This CDR3 is CASERQGALGANVLTF. The CDR3 coding sequence is TGTGCCAGCGAAAGACAGGGGGCGTTAGGGGCCAACGTCCTGACTTTC.

V and J are TRBV5-6 and TRBJ2-7; 10 nucleotides align to TRBD2. The CDR3 spans 16 residues. The trim removed 4 bases at V and 4 bases at J, leaving 11 bases unmatched. The germline V gene has CDR1 SGHDT and CDR2 YYEEEE. The CDR3 bases are TGTGCCAGCAGCCCCTATTCCCCTAGCGGGAGTTACGAGCAGTACTTC. Amino acids: CASSPYSPSGSYEQYF.

This clonotype has more than one count but fewer than ten. The rearrangement uses TRBV6-2 or TRBV6-3 and TRBJ2-1; tentatively, D is TRBD2 (5 bases). Germline-derived CDR1 and CDR2 are MNHEY and SVGEGT. The CDR3 contains 12 residues. V lost 5 bases, J lost 6 bases, and 8 bases lay in between. The CDR3 is CASSTDSNEQFF. The CDR3 nucleotides read TGTGCCAGCAGTACGGACTCCAATGAGCAGTTCTTC.

This clonotype has only a few counts. The V call is TRBV20-1, the J call TRBJ2-7; D possibly corresponds to TRBD1 (6 bases). The V gene's germline CDR1 is DFQATT and CDR2 SNEGSKA (reference sequence). Trimming pared 1 base from V and 3 bases from J, leaving 10 bases between. The CDR3 contains 13 residues. The CDR3 is CSARGPQGYEQYF. CDR3 sequence (DNA): TGCAGTGCTAGAGGGCCACAGGGCTACGAGCAGTACTTC.

V usage is TRBV6-5 and J usage is TRBJ2-7; D is uncertain. V lost 6 bases, J lost 1 base, and 13 bases lay in between. The CDR3 is made up of 14 amino acids. CDR1 MNHEY and CDR2 SVGAGI come from the germline V gene. The CDR3 loop reads CASSPWVESYEQYF. CDR3 sequence (DNA): TGTGCCAGCAGCCCTTGGGTAGAATCCTACGAGCAGTACTTC.

This chain links TRBV5-1 with TRBJ2-2; TRBD2 matches at 15 bases. The V gene's germline CDR1 is SGHRS and CDR2 YFSETQ. The length of the CDR3 is 19 residues. The J segment lost 8 bases and the V segment lost 8 bases, leaving 19 bases of the junction unmatched. CDR3 nucleotide sequence: TGCGCCAGGAGCGCTATATGGACTAGCGGGAGGGCCTTAACGGGGGAGCTGTTTTTT. Translating gives CARSAIWTSGRALTGELFF.